This is a list of T cell receptor beta chains from one sample in a study of beta chain features in type 1 diabetes. Only in-frame clones appear in the TCRdb table, and some are missing; sequencing was by immunoSEQ multiplex PCR. The data show 350,000 to 450,000 clones, roughly 16% seen once. The specimen was naive CD4+ T cells from blood. These receptors came from a woman aged 18-29 years in good health. CDR3s include the opening cysteine and the closing phenylalanine or tryptophan. The order of the fields is clone size, V gene, J gene, D gene, CDR3 length, CDR3 DNA, CDR3 protein. D genes are given only for firm matches. Clone size appears in some rows only: once, few, many, or a class for an expanded clone.

clone size: .
V gene: TRBV28
J gene: TRBJ2-3
D gene: TRBD2
CDR3 length: 16
CDR3 DNA: TGTGCCAGCTCCCTCTCGACTAGCGGGAGCACAGATACGCAGTATTTT
CDR3 protein: CASSLSTSGSTDTQYF

clone size: few
V gene: TRBV7-9
J gene: TRBJ2-1
D gene: TRBD1
CDR3 length: 14
CDR3 DNA: TGTGCCAGCAGACCAACAGGGGCCTACAATGAGCAGTTCTTC
CDR3 protein: CASRPTGAYNEQFF

clone size: .
V gene: TRBV29-1
J gene: TRBJ2-7
D gene: TRBD1
CDR3 length: 14
CDR3 DNA: TGCAGCGTAATCGGGGACAGTAGCCCCTACGAGCAGTACTTC
CDR3 protein: CSVIGDSSPYEQYF

clone size: .
V gene: TRBV5-1
J gene: TRBJ2-7
D gene: .
CDR3 length: 13
CDR3 DNA: TGCGCCAGCAGCTTGGCCGGGGGAAACGAGCAGTACTTC
CDR3 protein: CASSLAGGNEQYF

clone size: once
V gene: TRBV19
J gene: TRBJ1-5
D gene: .
CDR3 length: 14
CDR3 DNA: TGTGCCAGTAAACCCGACAGCAACAATCAGCCCCAGCATTTT
CDR3 protein: CASKPDSNNQPQHF

clone size: .
V gene: TRBV5-6
J gene: TRBJ2-7
D gene: .
CDR3 length: 12
CDR3 DNA: TGTGCCAGCAGCTTGTTATCCTACGAGCAGTACTTC
CDR3 protein: CASSLLSYEQYF

clone size: .
V gene: TRBV28
J gene: TRBJ2-2
D gene: TRBD1
CDR3 length: 16
CDR3 DNA: TGTGCCAGCAGTTTAACAGGACAGGGGGCGAGTGGGGAGCTGTTTTTT
CDR3 protein: CASSLTGQGASGELFF

clone size: few
V gene: TRBV4-1
J gene: TRBJ2-7
D gene: TRBD2
CDR3 length: 16
CDR3 DNA: TGCGCCAGCAGCCAAGCGGGGGGACTTCCCAGCTACGAGCAGTACTTC
CDR3 protein: CASSQAGGLPSYEQYF

clone size: few
V gene: TRBV7-9
J gene: TRBJ1-5
D gene: .
CDR3 length: 13
CDR3 DNA: TGTGCCAGCAGCTCCCCTTCGGGTCAGCCCCAGCATTTT
CDR3 protein: CASSSPSGQPQHF

clone size: .
V gene: TRBV18
J gene: TRBJ2-7
D gene: .
CDR3 length: 14
CDR3 DNA: TGTGCCAGCTCACCCCGGGATTATCATTACGAGCAGTACTTC
CDR3 protein: CASSPRDYHYEQYF

clone size: .
V gene: TRBV7-9
J gene: TRBJ1-4
D gene: TRBD1
CDR3 length: 14
CDR3 DNA: TGTGCCAGCGGACACAGGGGGGGACCTGAAAAACTGTTTTTT
CDR3 protein: CASGHRGGPEKLFF

clone size: few
V gene: TRBV10-3
J gene: TRBJ2-3
D gene: TRBD1
CDR3 length: 13
CDR3 DNA: TGTGCCATCGGCACAGGGGGCACAGATACGCAGTATTTT
CDR3 protein: CAIGTGGTDTQYF

clone size: .
V gene: TRBV5-6
J gene: TRBJ2-1
D gene: .
CDR3 length: 14
CDR3 DNA: TGTGCCAGCAGCTTGGGACAGCCCTACAATGAGCAGTTCTTC
CDR3 protein: CASSLGQPYNEQFF

clone size: .
V gene: TRBV7-3
J gene: TRBJ2-5
D gene: .
CDR3 length: 15
CDR3 DNA: TGTGCCAGCAGCTTAACAGGGGCTATCCAAGAGACCCAGTACTTC
CDR3 protein: CASSLTGAIQETQYF

clone size: .
V gene: TRBV18
J gene: TRBJ1-4
D gene: .
CDR3 length: 15
CDR3 DNA: TGTGCCAGCTCACCTGGACGGGGGGCTAATGAAAAACTGTTTTTT
CDR3 protein: CASSPGRGANEKLFF

clone size: few
V gene: TRBV19
J gene: TRBJ1-5
D gene: .
CDR3 length: 13
CDR3 DNA: TGTGCCAGTACGATTCGGGGGAATCAGCCCCAGCATTTT
CDR3 protein: CASTIRGNQPQHF

clone size: .
V gene: TRBV5-4
J gene: TRBJ2-1
D gene: .
CDR3 length: 16
CDR3 DNA: TGTGCCAGCAGCTTGGGGACGGGGAGAAACTACAATGAGCAGTTCTTC
CDR3 protein: CASSLGTGRNYNEQFF

clone size: .
V gene: TRBV30
J gene: TRBJ2-2
D gene: .
CDR3 length: 14
CDR3 DNA: TGTGCCTGGAGTAAGGGGCCCAACACCGGGGAGCTGTTTTTT
CDR3 protein: CAWSKGPNTGELFF

clone size: .
V gene: TRBV7-2
J gene: TRBJ2-1
D gene: .
CDR3 length: 15
CDR3 DNA: TGTGCCAGCAGCTCCTTAGCGGTCCCGGCGGGTGAGCAGTTCTTC
CDR3 protein: CASSSLAVPAGEQFF

clone size: .
V gene: TRBV19
J gene: TRBJ2-1
D gene: TRBD2
CDR3 length: 16
CDR3 DNA: TGTGCCAGTAGTCGAAGGCGGGAGCAAGGTAACAATGAGCAGTTCTTC
CDR3 protein: CASSRRREQGNNEQFF

clone size: few
V gene: TRBV6-1
J gene: TRBJ2-3
D gene: TRBD2
CDR3 length: 17
CDR3 DNA: TGTGCCAGCAGTGAACAAGGACTAGCGGTCGGTGGAGATACGCAGTATTTT
CDR3 protein: CASSEQGLAVGGDTQYF

clone size: few
V gene: TRBV20-1
J gene: TRBJ2-5
D gene: .
CDR3 length: 10
CDR3 DNA: TGCAGTGCTCGTCAGGAGACCCAGTACTTC
CDR3 protein: CSARQETQYF

clone size: few
V gene: TRBV28
J gene: TRBJ2-3
D gene: TRBD2
CDR3 length: 16
CDR3 DNA: TGTGCCAGCAGTTTACGGCTAGCGGTCACCCCAGATACGCAGTATTTT
CDR3 protein: CASSLRLAVTPDTQYF

clone size: .
V gene: TRBV7-2
J gene: TRBJ2-1
D gene: .
CDR3 length: 14
CDR3 DNA: TGTGCCAGCAGCTTCGGACAGACCTACAATGAGCAGTTCTTC
CDR3 protein: CASSFGQTYNEQFF

clone size: few
V gene: TRBV9
J gene: TRBJ1-1
D gene: .
CDR3 length: 15
CDR3 DNA: TGTGCCAGCAGCGTACTCTCCGACAGTCTCACTGAAGCTTTCTTT
CDR3 protein: CASSVLSDSLTEAFF

clone size: .
V gene: TRBV15
J gene: TRBJ2-3
D gene: .
CDR3 length: 16
CDR3 DNA: TGTGCCACCAGCAGAGAAAGGGGGGGAGTCCGGGATACGCAGTATTTT
CDR3 protein: CATSRERGGVRDTQYF

clone size: few
V gene: TRBV29-1
J gene: TRBJ2-7
D gene: TRBD2
CDR3 length: 16
CDR3 DNA: TGCAGCGTTGAAGATGAGGGAGGGGCCCTCTCCTACGAGCAGTACTTC
CDR3 protein: CSVEDEGGALSYEQYF

clone size: .
V gene: TRBV7-2
J gene: TRBJ2-4
D gene: .
CDR3 length: 18
CDR3 DNA: TGTGCCAGCAGCTTAGGAGGGCCTGGCACTTTAGCCAAAAACATTCAGTACTTC
CDR3 protein: CASSLGGPGTLAKNIQYF

clone size: few
V gene: TRBV7-9
J gene: TRBJ2-3
D gene: .
CDR3 length: 13
CDR3 DNA: TGTGTGTCAGGCCTTATCTCCACAGATACGCAGTATTTT
CDR3 protein: CVSGLISTDTQYF

clone size: .
V gene: TRBV28
J gene: TRBJ2-3
D gene: .
CDR3 length: 15
CDR3 DNA: TGTGCCAGCAGTTTCCCAGGGTCGGGTGTAGATACGCAGTATTTT
CDR3 protein: CASSFPGSGVDTQYF

clone size: .
V gene: TRBV29-1
J gene: TRBJ2-4
D gene: .
CDR3 length: 13
CDR3 DNA: TGCAGCGTCGTCGGACAGCTTTCGGGCATTCAGTACTTC
CDR3 protein: CSVVGQLSGIQYF

clone size: .
V gene: TRBV29-1
J gene: TRBJ1-2
D gene: TRBD1
CDR3 length: 12
CDR3 DNA: TGCAGCGTTGGAACAGGGGACTATGGCTACACCTTC
CDR3 protein: CSVGTGDYGYTF

clone size: few
V gene: TRBV28
J gene: TRBJ2-7
D gene: .
CDR3 length: 11
CDR3 DNA: TGTGCCAGCAGTTTATTTAGCGAGCAGTACTTC
CDR3 protein: CASSLFSEQYF

clone size: .
V gene: TRBV30
J gene: TRBJ2-5
D gene: .
CDR3 length: 15
CDR3 DNA: TGTGCCTGGACACAATTAGCGGCAGGGGGAGAGACCCAGTACTTC
CDR3 protein: CAWTQLAAGGETQYF

clone size: .
V gene: TRBV5-4
J gene: TRBJ2-3
D gene: TRBD1
CDR3 length: 16
CDR3 DNA: TGTGCCAGCACCTCTCCGGGACAGCCCAACACAGATACGCAGTATTTT
CDR3 protein: CASTSPGQPNTDTQYF

clone size: .
V gene: TRBV28
J gene: TRBJ2-7
D gene: TRBD2
CDR3 length: 16
CDR3 DNA: TGTGCCAGCAGTACCGGACTAGCGGGATCACCCGGCGAGCAGTACTTC
CDR3 protein: CASSTGLAGSPGEQYF

clone size: .
V gene: TRBV19
J gene: TRBJ2-1
D gene: TRBD2
CDR3 length: 15
CDR3 DNA: TGTGCCAGTAGCCCCCGGACTAGCGGGAGCAATGAGCAGTTCTTC
CDR3 protein: CASSPRTSGSNEQFF

clone size: few
V gene: TRBV5-1
J gene: TRBJ2-5
D gene: TRBD2
CDR3 length: 18
CDR3 DNA: TGCGCCAGCAGCGGCCCGGGACTAGCGGGAGCTGTGAGAGAGACCCAGTACTTC
CDR3 protein: CASSGPGLAGAVRETQYF

clone size: .
V gene: TRBV7-9
J gene: TRBJ1-1
D gene: .
CDR3 length: 15
CDR3 DNA: TGTGCCAGCAGCACCACGTACCCAGGGTCAACTGAAGCTTTCTTT
CDR3 protein: CASSTTYPGSTEAFF

clone size: .
V gene: TRBV28
J gene: TRBJ2-2
D gene: TRBD1
CDR3 length: 15
CDR3 DNA: TGTGCCAGCAGTTCCCGGACAGGGATCACCGGGGAGCTGTTTTTT
CDR3 protein: CASSSRTGITGELFF

clone size: .
V gene: TRBV7-9
J gene: TRBJ1-2
D gene: .
CDR3 length: 12
CDR3 DNA: TGTGCCACTACCCGGGGTAACTATGGCTACACCTTC
CDR3 protein: CATTRGNYGYTF

clone size: .
V gene: TRBV6-6
J gene: TRBJ1-2
D gene: TRBD1
CDR3 length: 14
CDR3 DNA: TGTGCCAGCATTGGGACAGGGAGTGGAAAGGGCTACACCTTC
CDR3 protein: CASIGTGSGKGYTF

clone size: .
V gene: TRBV14
J gene: TRBJ2-1
D gene: TRBD1
CDR3 length: 14
CDR3 DNA: TGTGCCAGCAGCCACAAACAGGGGGCCAATGAGCAGTTCTTC
CDR3 protein: CASSHKQGANEQFF

clone size: .
V gene: TRBV28
J gene: TRBJ2-5
D gene: TRBD2
CDR3 length: 17
CDR3 DNA: TGTGCCAGCAGTTTCGGTATTGGTAGCGGGAGGCGGGAGACCCAGTACTTC
CDR3 protein: CASSFGIGSGRRETQYF

clone size: .
V gene: TRBV7-2
J gene: TRBJ2-3
D gene: TRBD2
CDR3 length: 14
CDR3 DNA: TGTGCCAGCAGCTTAATGACTAGCGGGAGGACGCAGTATTTT
CDR3 protein: CASSLMTSGRTQYF

clone size: .
V gene: TRBV28
J gene: TRBJ1-5
D gene: .
CDR3 length: 12
CDR3 DNA: TGTGCCAGCAGCCGAGACAGGCAGCCCCAGCATTTT
CDR3 protein: CASSRDRQPQHF

clone size: .
V gene: TRBV30
J gene: TRBJ1-5
D gene: .
CDR3 length: 13
CDR3 DNA: TGTGCCTGGGAAACAGGGTACGGGCAGCCCCAGCATTTT
CDR3 protein: CAWETGYGQPQHF

clone size: .
V gene: TRBV11-2
J gene: TRBJ2-3
D gene: TRBD2
CDR3 length: 15
CDR3 DNA: TGTGCCAGCAGCTTTGGACTAGCGGGATCAGATACGCAGTATTTT
CDR3 protein: CASSFGLAGSDTQYF

clone size: .
V gene: TRBV4-1
J gene: TRBJ2-7
D gene: TRBD1
CDR3 length: 15
CDR3 DNA: TGCGCCAGCAGCCAACCCGACAGGGCGACCTACGAGCAGTACTTC
CDR3 protein: CASSQPDRATYEQYF

clone size: few
V gene: TRBV25-1
J gene: TRBJ2-5
D gene: TRBD1
CDR3 length: 13
CDR3 DNA: TGTGCCAGCAGTAGACGACAGGGTGTGACCCAGTACTTC
CDR3 protein: CASSRRQGVTQYF